This is a list of T cell receptor beta chains from one sample in a study of blood T cell repertoires in COVID-19. Measured with immunoSEQ multiplex PCR; TCRdb has only the in-frame clones, and not every one. The table records some 670,000 clones, more than 80% of them present only once. The sample consisted of peripheral blood. These receptors originate from a woman younger than 30 with acute or convalescent COVID-19. Each CDR3 is given with its conserved first and last residue. Each record gives: J gene, D gene, clone size, V gene, CDR3 protein, CDR3 DNA. D genes are given only for firm matches. Part of the rows lack a size; the others show once, few, many or a class for expanded clones.

J: TRBJ2-1; D: TRBD2; size: -; V: TRBV24-1; CDR3: CATKGGVGNEQFF; DNA: TGTGCCACGAAGGGAGGGGTCGGCAATGAGCAGTTCTTC
J: TRBJ1-5; D: -; size: -; V: TRBV4-1; CDR3: CASSQGPGSQPQHF; DNA: TGCGCCAGCAGTCAAGGGCCAGGGTCACAGCCCCAGCATTTT
J: TRBJ2-7; D: TRBD2; size: -; V: TRBV7-3; CDR3: CASSLFASGGTYEQYF; DNA: TGTGCCAGCAGCCTTTTCGCTAGCGGGGGAACCTACGAGCAGTACTTC
J: TRBJ2-1; D: TRBD2; size: once; V: TRBV6-5; CDR3: CATLRGGLGGEQFF; DNA: TGTGCCACCTTAAGGGGAGGGCTAGGCGGTGAGCAGTTCTTC
J: TRBJ2-1; D: -; size: -; V: TRBV15; CDR3: CATSRDQVYNEQFF; DNA: TGTGCCACCAGCAGAGATCAGGTATACAATGAGCAGTTCTTC
J: TRBJ1-2; D: -; size: -; V: TRBV27; CDR3: CASSYIGGTYGYTF; DNA: TGTGCCAGCAGCTATATCGGGGGAACCTATGGCTACACCTTC
J: TRBJ2-7; D: TRBD1; size: -; V: TRBV7-9; CDR3: CASSTGQGDWDEQYF; DNA: TGTGCCAGCTCCACTGGGCAGGGGGATTGGGACGAGCAGTACTTC
J: TRBJ2-1; D: -; size: few; V: TRBV2; CDR3: CASSPRGAGYNEQFF; DNA: TGTGCCAGCAGCCCCAGGGGGGCCGGATACAATGAGCAGTTCTTC
J: TRBJ1-3; D: -; size: -; V: TRBV6-5; CDR3: CASSSRRGGNTIYF; DNA: TGTGCCAGCAGTTCCCGCCGGGGGGGAAACACCATATATTTT
J: TRBJ1-2; D: -; size: -; V: TRBV5-6; CDR3: CASSGPEQANYGYTF; DNA: TGTGCCAGCAGCGGACCGGAACAGGCCAACTATGGCTACACCTTC
J: TRBJ1-6; D: -; size: -; V: TRBV18; CDR3: CASSPAGLYNSPLHF; DNA: TGTGCCAGCTCACCAGCAGGGTTATATAATTCACCCCTCCACTTT
J: TRBJ1-1; D: TRBD1; size: -; V: TRBV19; CDR3: CASSPQGVGTEAFF; DNA: TGTGCCAGTAGCCCACAGGGGGTGGGTACTGAAGCTTTCTTT
J: TRBJ2-1; D: TRBD2; size: -; V: TRBV7-3; CDR3: CASSLQYSGGNEQFF; DNA: TGTGCCAGCAGCTTACAATATAGCGGGGGAAATGAGCAGTTCTTC
J: TRBJ2-7; D: TRBD1; size: -; V: TRBV18; CDR3: CASSPTPGQESYEQYF; DNA: TGTGCCAGCTCCCCAACTCCGGGACAGGAGTCCTACGAGCAGTACTTC
J: TRBJ1-5; D: -; size: -; V: TRBV19; CDR3: CASSMGGPQPQHF; DNA: TGTGCCAGTAGTATGGGGGGTCCCCAGCCCCAGCATTTT
J: TRBJ1-5; D: TRBD1; size: once; V: TRBV6-2/TRBV6-3; CDR3: CASSSGQNQPQHF; DNA: TGTGCCAGCAGCTCGGGACAGAATCAGCCCCAGCATTTT
J: TRBJ2-6; D: -; size: -; V: TRBV5-1; CDR3: CASSLNGGLSTF; DNA: TGCGCCAGCAGCTTGAATGGTGGCTTGTCGACTTTC
J: TRBJ2-1; D: TRBD1; size: -; V: TRBV7-2; CDR3: CASSLDQGARNEQFF; DNA: TGTGCCAGCAGCTTAGATCAGGGGGCGAGGAATGAGCAGTTCTTC
J: TRBJ2-2; D: TRBD1; size: -; V: TRBV4-3; CDR3: CASSQGTGGFRAGELFF; DNA: TGCGCCAGCAGCCAAGGGACAGGGGGGTTTAGGGCCGGGGAGCTGTTTTTT
J: TRBJ1-1; D: -; size: -; V: TRBV5-6; CDR3: CASSPPRRGRNQNFDEAFF; DNA: TGTGCCAGCAGCCCCCCCAGGCGAGGGAGAAACCAAAATTTTGATGAAGCTTTCTTT
J: TRBJ1-1; D: -; size: -; V: TRBV4-3; CDR3: CASSQVMDTTMSPEAFF; DNA: TGCGCCAGCAGCCAAGTCATGGACACCACGATGTCTCCTGAAGCTTTCTTT
J: TRBJ1-2; D: -; size: once; V: TRBV9; CDR3: CASSVWGRAVGYTF; DNA: TGTGCCAGCAGCGTATGGGGGCGAGCGGTTGGCTACACCTTC
J: TRBJ1-2; D: TRBD1; size: -; V: TRBV29-1; CDR3: CSAPAGTGATYGYTF; DNA: TGCAGCGCCCCAGCGGGGACAGGGGCCACCTATGGCTACACCTTC
J: TRBJ1-5; D: -; size: -; V: TRBV24-1; CDR3: CATSDLKSNQPQHF; DNA: TGTGCCACCAGTGACCTAAAGAGCAATCAGCCCCAGCATTTT
J: TRBJ2-5; D: -; size: once; V: TRBV9; CDR3: CASSVDGGRETQYF; DNA: TGTGCCAGCAGCGTAGATGGGGGCAGGGAGACCCAGTACTTC
J: TRBJ1-2; D: TRBD1; size: -; V: TRBV19; CDR3: CASSIAQGSNYGYTF; DNA: TGTGCCAGTAGTATAGCACAGGGGTCTAACTATGGCTACACCTTC
J: TRBJ1-1; D: TRBD1; size: -; V: TRBV10-3; CDR3: CAIREGQGAGTEAFF; DNA: TGTGCCATTCGAGAGGGACAGGGGGCTGGCACTGAAGCTTTCTTT
J: TRBJ1-2; D: TRBD1; size: -; V: TRBV12-3/TRBV12-4; CDR3: CASRGTGVGYTF; DNA: TGTGCCAGCAGAGGCACAGGGGTCGGCTACACCTTC
J: TRBJ1-2; D: -; size: -; V: TRBV29-1; CDR3: CSVASQGGYTF; DNA: TGCAGCGTTGCGTCCCAGGGGGGCTACACCTTC
J: TRBJ1-3; D: -; size: -; V: TRBV6-2/TRBV6-3; CDR3: CASSYERSTIYF; DNA: TGTGCCAGCAGTTACGAGCGGAGCACCATATATTTT
J: TRBJ1-4; D: -; size: -; V: TRBV5-1; CDR3: CASSLVGEPGGKLFF; DNA: TGCGCCAGCAGCTTGGTAGGGGAGCCGGGGGGAAAACTGTTTTTT
J: TRBJ2-2; D: -; size: -; V: TRBV4-1; CDR3: CASIGRAGELFF; DNA: TGCGCCAGCATCGGCAGGGCCGGGGAGCTGTTTTTT
J: TRBJ1-6; D: -; size: -; V: TRBV27; CDR3: CASSLPGQYNSPLHF; DNA: TGTGCCAGCAGTTTACCGGGACAATATAATTCACCCCTCCACTTT
J: TRBJ1-2; D: -; size: -; V: TRBV23-1; CDR3: CASVVYYGYTF; DNA: TGCGCCAGTGTAGTGTACTATGGCTACACCTTC
J: TRBJ1-4; D: -; size: once; V: TRBV5-1; CDR3: CASSFGGIEKLFF; DNA: TGCGCCAGCAGCTTTGGCGGGATTGAAAAACTGTTTTTT
J: TRBJ1-4; D: -; size: -; V: TRBV27; CDR3: CASRGAGAGNEKLFF; DNA: TGTGCCAGCCGGGGGGCGGGGGCCGGTAATGAAAAACTGTTTTTT
J: TRBJ2-7; D: -; size: -; V: TRBV2; CDR3: CASSEQGREKQYF; DNA: TGTGCCAGCAGCGAACAGGGTAGGGAAAAGCAGTACTTC
J: TRBJ1-6; D: TRBD1; size: once; V: TRBV30; CDR3: CAWARTGGGSPLHF; DNA: TGTGCCTGGGCTAGGACAGGGGGAGGTTCACCCCTCCACTTT
J: TRBJ2-2; D: TRBD1; size: -; V: TRBV6-5; CDR3: CASSYVGTEYTGELFF; DNA: TGTGCCAGCAGTTACGTAGGGACAGAGTACACCGGGGAGCTGTTTTTT
J: TRBJ1-2; D: TRBD1; size: -; V: TRBV5-4; CDR3: CASSSRDRNPGYTF; DNA: TGTGCCAGCAGTAGCCGGGACAGAAACCCTGGCTACACCTTC
J: TRBJ2-1; D: -; size: -; V: TRBV7-2; CDR3: CASSLDRAPHNEQFF; DNA: TGTGCCAGCAGCTTAGACAGGGCACCCCACAATGAGCAGTTCTTC
J: TRBJ1-1; D: -; size: -; V: TRBV30; CDR3: CAWREPGTLDETEAFF; DNA: TGTGCCTGGAGGGAACCCGGGACACTTGATGAAACTGAAGCTTTCTTT
J: TRBJ2-2; D: TRBD1; size: -; V: TRBV6-5; CDR3: CASSYSGDRNTGELFF; DNA: TGTGCCAGCAGTTACTCTGGGGACAGGAACACCGGGGAGCTGTTTTTT
J: TRBJ1-4; D: -; size: -; V: TRBV7-2; CDR3: CASSLDGQRTEKLFF; DNA: TGTGCCAGCAGCTTAGACGGACAGAGAACTGAAAAACTGTTTTTT
J: TRBJ1-4; D: -; size: -; V: TRBV5-5; CDR3: CASKGVGLGEKLFF; DNA: TGTGCCAGCAAGGGAGTAGGCCTGGGTGAAAAACTGTTTTTT
J: TRBJ2-5; D: TRBD1; size: -; V: TRBV9; CDR3: CASSPYRGRATQETQYF; DNA: TGTGCCAGCAGCCCCTACAGGGGGCGGGCCACCCAAGAGACCCAGTACTTC